Listed below are T cell receptor beta chains from one sample, sequenced in a study of identical twins. TCRdb ran MiXCR on the 5' RACE reads and lists one entry per CDR3 protein. The sample includes roughly 720,000 distinct CDR3 sequences, approximately 18% of them seen just once. The same data also went into a second study, on T cells expressing NK-cell markers.

Sample: PBMCs. These receptor sequences come from a woman younger than 30 in good health. Each CDR3 is given with its conserved first and last residue. Clone size is given for some rows only: seen once, a few or many times, or a class if the clone is expanded.

abundance: .
j_gene: TRBJ2-2
v_gene: TRBV29-1
CDR3aa: CSHGAGVDGELFF

abundance: .
j_gene: TRBJ1-2
v_gene: TRBV11-2
CDR3aa: CASSLVYMAGGGYGYTF

abundance: .
j_gene: TRBJ1-1
v_gene: TRBV20-1
CDR3aa: CSARDSRGNTEAFF

abundance: .
j_gene: TRBJ2-7
v_gene: TRBV18
CDR3aa: CASSPGGESYEQYF

abundance: .
j_gene: TRBJ2-7
v_gene: TRBV5-1
CDR3aa: CASSLLPGGRAYEQYF

abundance: many
j_gene: TRBJ2-7
v_gene: TRBV7-2
CDR3aa: CASSFGAGGPNEQYF

abundance: .
j_gene: TRBJ2-5
v_gene: TRBV27
CDR3aa: CASSFLQGGETQYF

abundance: .
j_gene: TRBJ2-1
v_gene: TRBV9
CDR3aa: CASSIGLAGGREQFF

abundance: .
j_gene: TRBJ2-7
v_gene: TRBV30
CDR3aa: CAWSITYEQYF

abundance: .
j_gene: TRBJ1-6
v_gene: TRBV20-1
CDR3aa: CSAGGQGGDSPLHF

abundance: .
j_gene: TRBJ2-1
v_gene: TRBV6-2/TRBV6-3
CDR3aa: CASSQGTSGRIYNEQFF

abundance: many
j_gene: TRBJ2-3
v_gene: TRBV20-1
CDR3aa: CSAERVGTDTQYF

abundance: .
j_gene: TRBJ2-1
v_gene: TRBV7-3
CDR3aa: CASSSSGGNHNEQFF

abundance: many
j_gene: TRBJ2-7
v_gene: TRBV20-1
CDR3aa: CSARGRGYEQYF

abundance: .
j_gene: TRBJ2-3
v_gene: TRBV5-1
CDR3aa: CASSFGSGYTDTQYF

abundance: many
j_gene: TRBJ2-3
v_gene: TRBV10-3
CDR3aa: CAIRESASGSGTDTQYF